This TCR beta chain appears in the sequencing data of a study of blood T cell repertoires in COVID-19 (TCRdb year 2020). With regard to the full study: The collaborator samples originated in the United States, Italy and Spain and spanned the acute and convalescent phases of COVID-19. The material from the prospective study consisted of cDNA or gDNA derived from T cells, B-cell-depleted T cells, or PBMCs. The dataset comprised deeply sampled blood TCRbeta repertoires from subjects exposed to, actively infected with, or recovered from COVID-19. The repertoires were released in a freely available public database intended as a resource for research on the immune response to SARS-CoV-2. Samples were obtained from the ongoing ImmuneRACE study (first 160 participants) and from over a thousand subjects provided by 6 global collaborators. Sample metadata almost always included a de-identified subject ID, COVID-19 status, age in years and sex. Where available, HLA class I and class II types were taken from metadata supplied by the sample provider and were not determined by assay-based typing. Points the paper makes about the study in general: Clinical and demographic metadata were provided uncurated, with the amount varying by source and participant.

About this clone: This receptor's antigen is unknown. The sample holds no much larger clone one base away, and base qualities are not on file.

The collaborating institutions used their own protocols to collect whole blood in K2EDTA tubes. For TCRbeta analysis, collaborators shipped samples as frozen whole blood, isolated PBMCs, or DNA extracted from either of those sample types. TCRbeta CDR3 regions were amplified from genomic DNA by means of the immunoSEQ Assay, a bias-controlled multiplex PCR. The authors' analysis ran thus. Nucleated cell counts per sample were estimated from amplification of reference gene primers within the assay. To quantify the absolute abundance of each unique TCRbeta CDR3 rearrangement, sequence reads were collapsed and filtered. For each sample, productive Simpson clonality was calculated as the square root of Simpson's diversity index over productive rearrangements. As stored in TCRdb, this immuneACCESS dataset retains in-frame rearrangements with V and J assigned. A fraction of the clones does not appear; measured against another copy, unresolved V genes explain less than half of the discrepancy, and the remainder lacks a known reason. V, J and clone size derive from that table, while D and trimming were established from the DNA sequence. Present in this sample are fewer than 150,000 clones, around nine tenths of which were seen just once. The ten largest make up approximately 0.81% of the sample.

Deletion took 0 bases off V and 7 bases off J, with a span of 6 bases between the germline ends. Taken from cysteine to phenylalanine, the CDR3 has 12 residues. The CDR3 DNA has 36 bases and is translated from base 1. As encoded in the germline V gene, CDR1 is SGHDN while CDR2 is FVKESK. The chain is encoded by TRBV14 joined to TRBJ1-2; the D gene lacks a confident call. The TCR comes from a woman aged 45-65 years with active or convalescent COVID-19. Sequencing was carried out using peripheral blood. The CDR3 corresponds to CASSQERVGYTF. The nucleotides are TGTGCCAGCAGCCAAGAACGGGTTGGCTACACCTTC.